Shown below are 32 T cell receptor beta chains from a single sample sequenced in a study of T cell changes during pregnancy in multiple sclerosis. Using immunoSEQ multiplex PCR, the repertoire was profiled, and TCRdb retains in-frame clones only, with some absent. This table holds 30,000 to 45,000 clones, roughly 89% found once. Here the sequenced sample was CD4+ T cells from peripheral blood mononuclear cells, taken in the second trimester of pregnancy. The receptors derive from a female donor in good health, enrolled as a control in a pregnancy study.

CDR3 coding DNA: TGTGCCAGCTCACCTCCGGCTAGCAATGAGCAGTTCTTC. It translates to CASSPPASNEQFF. This rearrangement joins TRBV18 to TRBJ2-1; no firm D call. Germline CDR1 and CDR2: KGHSH and LQKENI. The CDR3 is made up of 13 amino acids. The V gene lost 3 bases and the J gene lost 6 bases, with 9 bases spanning the gap.

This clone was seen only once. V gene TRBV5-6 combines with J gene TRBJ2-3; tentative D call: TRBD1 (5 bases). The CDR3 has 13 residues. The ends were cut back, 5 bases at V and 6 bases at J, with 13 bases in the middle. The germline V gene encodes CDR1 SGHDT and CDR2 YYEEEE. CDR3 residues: CASSYTGLDTQYF. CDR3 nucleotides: TGTGCCAGCAGTTACACAGGATTGGATACGCAGTATTTT.

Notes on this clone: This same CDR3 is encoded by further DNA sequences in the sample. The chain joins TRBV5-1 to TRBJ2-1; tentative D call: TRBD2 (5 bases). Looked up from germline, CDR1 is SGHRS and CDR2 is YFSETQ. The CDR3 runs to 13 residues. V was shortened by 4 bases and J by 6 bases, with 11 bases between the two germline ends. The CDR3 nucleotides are TGCGCCAGCAGCCCCCTTGGAGGCAATGAGCAGTTCTTC. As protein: CASSPLGGNEQFF.

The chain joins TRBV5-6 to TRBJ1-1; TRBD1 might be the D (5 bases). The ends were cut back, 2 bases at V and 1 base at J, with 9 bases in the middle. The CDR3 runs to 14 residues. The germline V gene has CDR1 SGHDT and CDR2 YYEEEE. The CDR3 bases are TGTGCCAGCAGCTTAGAAGGACAGAACACTGAAGCTTTCTTT. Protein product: CASSLEGQNTEAFF.

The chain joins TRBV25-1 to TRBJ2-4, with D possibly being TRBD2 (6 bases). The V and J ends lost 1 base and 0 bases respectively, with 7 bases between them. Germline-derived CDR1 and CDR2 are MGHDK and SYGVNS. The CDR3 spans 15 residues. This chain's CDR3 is CASSESREAKNIQYF. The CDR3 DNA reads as TGTGCCAGCAGTGAATCGCGGGAAGCCAAAAACATTCAGTACTTC.

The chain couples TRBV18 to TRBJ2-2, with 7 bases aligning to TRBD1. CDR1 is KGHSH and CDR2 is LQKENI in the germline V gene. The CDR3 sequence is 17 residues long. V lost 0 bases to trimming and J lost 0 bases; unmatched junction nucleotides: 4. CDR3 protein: CASSPPATGTNTGELFF. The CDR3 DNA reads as TGTGCCAGCTCACCACCGGCGACAGGGACGAACACCGGGGAGCTGTTTTTT.

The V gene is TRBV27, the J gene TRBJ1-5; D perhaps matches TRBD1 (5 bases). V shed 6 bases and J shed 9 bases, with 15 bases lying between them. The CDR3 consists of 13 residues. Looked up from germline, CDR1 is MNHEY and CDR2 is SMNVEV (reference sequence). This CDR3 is CASSWGPAGPQHF. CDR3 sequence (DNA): TGTGCCAGCAGCTGGGGACCAGCGGGGCCCCAGCATTTT.

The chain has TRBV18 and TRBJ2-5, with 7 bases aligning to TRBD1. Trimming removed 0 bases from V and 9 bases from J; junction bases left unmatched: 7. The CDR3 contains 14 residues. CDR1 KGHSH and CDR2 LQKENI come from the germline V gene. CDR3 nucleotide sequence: TGTGCCAGCTCACCACCGGGACAGCCGGAGGCCCAGTACTTC. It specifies CASSPPGQPEAQYF.

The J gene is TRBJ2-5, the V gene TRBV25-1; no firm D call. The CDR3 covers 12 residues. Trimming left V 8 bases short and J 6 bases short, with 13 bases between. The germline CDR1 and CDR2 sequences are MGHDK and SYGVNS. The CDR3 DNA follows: TGTGCCAGCGGTTGGAGAAGTCAGACCCAGTACTTC. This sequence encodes CASGWRSQTQYF. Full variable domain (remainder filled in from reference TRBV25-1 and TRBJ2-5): EADIYQTPRYLVIGTGKKITLECSQTMGHDKMYWYQQDPGMELHLIHYSYGVNSTEKGDLSSESTVSRIRTEHFPLTLESARPSHTSQYLCASGWRSQTQYFGPGTRLLVL.

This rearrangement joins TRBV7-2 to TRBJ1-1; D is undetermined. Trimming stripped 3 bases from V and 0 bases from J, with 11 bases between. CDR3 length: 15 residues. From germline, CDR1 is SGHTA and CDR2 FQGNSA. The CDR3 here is CASSFGSSVNTEAFF. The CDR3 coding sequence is TGTGCCAGCAGCTTCGGTAGCAGCGTGAACACTGAAGCTTTCTTT.

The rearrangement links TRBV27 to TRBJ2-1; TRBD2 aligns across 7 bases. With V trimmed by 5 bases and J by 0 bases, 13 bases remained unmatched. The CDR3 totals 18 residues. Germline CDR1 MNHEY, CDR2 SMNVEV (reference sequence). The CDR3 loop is CASSRLAVDYNSYNEQFF. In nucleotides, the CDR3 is TGTGCCAGCAGTCGGCTAGCGGTAGATTACAACTCCTACAATGAGCAGTTCTTC.

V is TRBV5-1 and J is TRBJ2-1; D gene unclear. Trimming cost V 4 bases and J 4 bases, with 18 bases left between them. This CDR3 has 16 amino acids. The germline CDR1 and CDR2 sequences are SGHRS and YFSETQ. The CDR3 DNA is TGCGCCAGCAGCGAAACCACGGGTAGCATTTACAATGAGCAGTTCTTC. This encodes CASSETTGSIYNEQFF.

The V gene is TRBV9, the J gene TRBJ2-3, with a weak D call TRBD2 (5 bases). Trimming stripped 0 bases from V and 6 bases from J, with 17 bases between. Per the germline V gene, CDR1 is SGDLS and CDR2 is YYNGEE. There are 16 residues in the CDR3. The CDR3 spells CASSVGLGSGLDTQYF. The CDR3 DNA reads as TGTGCCAGCAGCGTAGGTCTGGGGAGCGGTCTTGATACGCAGTATTTT.

The CDR3 protein is CASRQTGGAAEKLFF. The CDR3 DNA reads TGTGCCAGCAGACAGACAGGGGGCGCGGCTGAAAAACTGTTTTTT. This sequence joins TRBV13 and TRBJ1-4; 10 positions agree with TRBD1. V was pared by 6 bases and J by 7 bases, with 8 bases of the junction left unmatched. The CDR3 contains 15 residues. Germline V gives CDR1 PRHDT, CDR2 FYEKMQ (reference sequence).

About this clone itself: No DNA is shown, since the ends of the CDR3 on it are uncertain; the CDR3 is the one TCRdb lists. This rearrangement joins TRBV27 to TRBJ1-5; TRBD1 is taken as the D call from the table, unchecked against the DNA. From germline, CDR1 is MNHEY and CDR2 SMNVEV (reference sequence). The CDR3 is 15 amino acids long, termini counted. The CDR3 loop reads CASSFLAGSNQPQHF.

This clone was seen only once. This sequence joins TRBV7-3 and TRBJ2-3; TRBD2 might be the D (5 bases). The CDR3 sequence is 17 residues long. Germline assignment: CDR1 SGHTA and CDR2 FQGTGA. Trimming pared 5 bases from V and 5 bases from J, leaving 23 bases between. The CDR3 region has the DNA TGTGCCAGCAGCCGCACCCCCTCGGGTAGCGTGGGAGATACGCAGTATTTT. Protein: CASSRTPSGSVGDTQYF.

CDR3 DNA sequence: TGTGCCAGCAGCCCAGGGGTTAGCCCTGAAGCTTTCTTT. Protein sequence: CASSPGVSPEAFF. This chain connects TRBV11-1 to TRBJ1-1, with TRBD1 as a possible D gene (6 bases). V shed 5 bases and J shed 6 bases, with 13 bases lying between them. The CDR3 is made up of 13 amino acids. The germline V gene has CDR1 SGHAT and CDR2 FQDESV (reference sequence).

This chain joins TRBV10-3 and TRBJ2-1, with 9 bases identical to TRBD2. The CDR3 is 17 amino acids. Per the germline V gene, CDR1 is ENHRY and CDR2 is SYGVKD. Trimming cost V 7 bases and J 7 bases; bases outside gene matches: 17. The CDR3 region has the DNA TGTGCCATCACTCCCACTAGCGGGCGGGGGGGAGATAATGAGCAGTTCTTC. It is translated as CAITPTSGRGGDNEQFF.

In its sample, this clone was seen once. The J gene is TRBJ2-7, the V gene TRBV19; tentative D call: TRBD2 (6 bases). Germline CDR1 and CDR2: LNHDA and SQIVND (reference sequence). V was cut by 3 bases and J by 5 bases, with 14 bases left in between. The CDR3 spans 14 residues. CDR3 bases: TGTGCCAGTAGTATCGGGACTCCCTGGGACGAGCAGTACTTC. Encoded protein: CASSIGTPWDEQYF.

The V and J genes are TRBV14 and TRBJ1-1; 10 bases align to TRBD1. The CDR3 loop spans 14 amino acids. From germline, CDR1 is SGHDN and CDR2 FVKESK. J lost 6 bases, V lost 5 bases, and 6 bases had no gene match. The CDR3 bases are TGTGCCAGCAGCGACAGGGGGCGGCCCTCTGAAGCTTTCTTT. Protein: CASSDRGRPSEAFF.

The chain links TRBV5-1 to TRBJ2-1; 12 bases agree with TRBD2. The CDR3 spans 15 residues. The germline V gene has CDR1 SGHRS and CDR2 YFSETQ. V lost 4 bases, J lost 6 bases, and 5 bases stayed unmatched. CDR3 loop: CASSPRLAGVNEQFF. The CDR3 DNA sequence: TGCGCCAGCAGCCCTCGACTAGCGGGAGTCAATGAGCAGTTCTTC.

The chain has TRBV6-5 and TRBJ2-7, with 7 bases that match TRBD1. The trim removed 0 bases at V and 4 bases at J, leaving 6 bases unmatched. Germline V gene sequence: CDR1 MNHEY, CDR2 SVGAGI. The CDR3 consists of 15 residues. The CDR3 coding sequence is TGTGCCAGCAGTTACTCAGGGACAGTAACGTACGAGCAGTACTTC. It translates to CASSYSGTVTYEQYF.

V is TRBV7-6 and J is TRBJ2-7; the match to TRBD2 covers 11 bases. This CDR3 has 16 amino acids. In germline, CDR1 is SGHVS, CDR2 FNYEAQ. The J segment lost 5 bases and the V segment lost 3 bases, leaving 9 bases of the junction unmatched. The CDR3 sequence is CASSFILAGGKDEQYF. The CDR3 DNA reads TGTGCCAGCAGCTTTATTTTAGCGGGGGGGAAAGACGAGCAGTACTTC.

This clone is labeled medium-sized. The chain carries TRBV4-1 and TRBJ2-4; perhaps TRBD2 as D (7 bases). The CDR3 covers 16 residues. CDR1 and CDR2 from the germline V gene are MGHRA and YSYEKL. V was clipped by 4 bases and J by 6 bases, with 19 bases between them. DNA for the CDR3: TGCGCCAGCAGCCGTGAGGGGGGAGGGAGCCGAAACATTCAGTACTTC. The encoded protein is CASSREGGGSRNIQYF.

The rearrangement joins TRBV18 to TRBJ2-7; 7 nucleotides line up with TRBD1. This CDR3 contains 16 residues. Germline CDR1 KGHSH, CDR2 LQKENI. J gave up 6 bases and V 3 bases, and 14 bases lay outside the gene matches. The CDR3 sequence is CASSPMTGIKIGEQYF. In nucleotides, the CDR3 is TGTGCCAGCTCACCTATGACAGGGATCAAAATAGGCGAGCAGTACTTC.

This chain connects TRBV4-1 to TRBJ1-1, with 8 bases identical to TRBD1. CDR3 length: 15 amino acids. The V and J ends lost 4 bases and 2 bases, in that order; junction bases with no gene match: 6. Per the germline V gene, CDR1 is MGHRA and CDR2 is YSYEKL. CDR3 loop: CASSPGDRGNTEAFF. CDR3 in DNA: TGCGCCAGCAGCCCTGGTGACAGGGGAAACACTGAAGCTTTCTTT.

The CDR3 loop is CSVEGDRGDEAFF. The CDR3 DNA sequence: TGCAGCGTTGAGGGGGACAGGGGTGATGAAGCTTTCTTT. V and J are TRBV29-1 and TRBJ1-1; 10 bases are a match to TRBD1. Losses at the gene ends were 3 bases for V and 7 bases for J; bases not matched to a gene: 5. This CDR3 has 13 residues. Germline V lookup: CDR1 SQVTM, CDR2 ANQGSEA.

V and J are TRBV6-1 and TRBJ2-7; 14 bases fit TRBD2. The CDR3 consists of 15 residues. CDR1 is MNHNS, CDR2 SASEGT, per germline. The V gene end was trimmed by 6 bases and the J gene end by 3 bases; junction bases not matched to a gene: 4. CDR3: CASRWGLAGDYEQYF. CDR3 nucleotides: TGTGCCAGCAGATGGGGACTAGCGGGAGACTACGAGCAGTACTTC.

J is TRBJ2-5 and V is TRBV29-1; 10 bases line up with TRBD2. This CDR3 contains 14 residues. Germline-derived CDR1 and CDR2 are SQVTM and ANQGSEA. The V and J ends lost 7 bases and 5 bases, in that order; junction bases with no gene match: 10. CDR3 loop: CSGAPGLAIETQYF. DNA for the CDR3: TGCAGCGGTGCCCCGGGACTAGCGATCGAGACCCAGTACTTC. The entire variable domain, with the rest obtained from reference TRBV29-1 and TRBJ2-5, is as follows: SAVISQKPSRDICQRGTSLTIQCQVDSQVTMMFWYRQQPGQSLTLIATANQGSEATYESGFVIDKFPISRPNLTFSTLTVSNMSPEDSSIYLCSGAPGLAIETQYFGPGTRLLVL.

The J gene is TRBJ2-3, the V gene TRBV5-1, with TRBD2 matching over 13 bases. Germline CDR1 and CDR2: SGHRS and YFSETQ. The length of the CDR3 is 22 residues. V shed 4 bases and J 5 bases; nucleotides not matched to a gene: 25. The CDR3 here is CASSGWGVLGLAGYAQGDTQYF. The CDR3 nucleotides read TGCGCCAGCAGCGGTTGGGGGGTCTTGGGACTAGCGGGATACGCCCAGGGAGATACGCAGTATTTT. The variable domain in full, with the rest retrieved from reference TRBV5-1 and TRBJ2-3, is KAGVTQTPRYLIKTRGQQVTLSCSPISGHRSVSWYQQTPGQGLQFLFEYFSETQRNKGNFPGRFSGRQFSNSRSEMNVSTLELGDSALYLCASSGWGVLGLAGYAQGDTQYFGPGTRLTVL.

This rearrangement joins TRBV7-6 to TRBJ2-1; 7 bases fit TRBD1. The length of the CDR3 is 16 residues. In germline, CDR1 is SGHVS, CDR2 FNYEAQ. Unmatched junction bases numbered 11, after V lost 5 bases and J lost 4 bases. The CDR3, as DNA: TGTGCCAGCAGCCCTGATGGACAGGTTGTGTACAATGAGCAGTTCTTC. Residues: CASSPDGQVVYNEQFF.

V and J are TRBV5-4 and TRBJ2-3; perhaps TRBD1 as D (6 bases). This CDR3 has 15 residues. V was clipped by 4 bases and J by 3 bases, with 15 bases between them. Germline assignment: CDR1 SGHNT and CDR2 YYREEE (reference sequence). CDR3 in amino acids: CASSTGQPTTDTQYF. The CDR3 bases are TGTGCCAGCAGCACCGGACAGCCGACTACAGATACGCAGTATTTT. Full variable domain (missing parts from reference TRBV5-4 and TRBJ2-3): ETGVTQSPTHLIKTRGQQVTLRCSSQSGHNTVSWYQQALGQGPQFIFQYYREEENGRGNFPPRFSGLQFPNYSSELNVNALELDDSALYLCASSTGQPTTDTQYFGPGTRLTVL.